One sample yielded the 24 T cell receptor beta chains listed below, sequenced in a study of blood T cells in healthy people across ages. A sample-barcoded 5' primer and a J-beta primer mix were used in a second PCR of roughly 6 to 11 cycles. TCRdb called the 5' RACE reads again in MiXCR, with one record for every CDR3 protein. This table holds some 700,000 distinct CDR3 sequences, roughly 41% found once. The sequenced material came from blood. Every receptor here comes from a woman aged 55-70 years in good health.

The chain joins TRBV3-1 to TRBJ2-5; D gene unclear. This CDR3 spans 12 amino acids. The V gene's germline CDR1 is LGHDT and CDR2 YNNKEL (reference sequence). V was cut by 5 bases and J by 4 bases, with 8 bases left in between. The CDR3 region is CASSFSRETQYF. CDR3 bases: TGTGCCAGCAGCTTTAGTCGAGAGACCCAGTACTTC.

This chain connects TRBV11-2 to TRBJ2-5, with 8 bases matching TRBD1. The ends lost 5 bases at V and 5 bases at J; junction bases unmatched: 7. This CDR3 comprises 14 residues. Germline V gene lookup returns CDR1 SGHAT and CDR2 FQNNGV. In DNA, the CDR3 is TGTGCCAGCAGCATTACAGGGGGTGGGGAGACCCAGTACTTC. Its translation: CASSITGGGETQYF.

This clonotype was picked up many times. The rearrangement joins TRBV10-2 to TRBJ2-3; TRBD2 might be the D (5 bases). V was pared by 0 bases and J by 6 bases, with 13 bases between. The germline V gene has CDR1 WSHSY and CDR2 SAAADI. The CDR3 is made up of 15 amino acids. The CDR3 region has the DNA TGCGCCAGCAGTGAGTCTATCACTAGTACCGATACGCAGTATTTT. Translation gives CASSESITSTDTQYF.

In its sample, this clonotype was seen many times. The genes are TRBV4-3 and TRBJ2-1; D call uncertain. This CDR3 spans 15 amino acids. Trimming stripped 2 bases from V and 5 bases from J, with 13 bases between. From germline, CDR1 is LGHNA and CDR2 YSLEER. The CDR3 protein is CASSQRHATNNEQFF. CDR3 in DNA: TGCGCCAGCAGCCAACGCCACGCGACGAACAATGAGCAGTTCTTC.

V is TRBV4-3 and J is TRBJ2-1, with D possibly matching TRBD2 (6 bases). The CDR3 covers 13 residues. The V gene's germline CDR1 is LGHNA and CDR2 YSLEER. Trimming shortened V by 1 base and J by 11 bases, and 12 bases separated the two germline ends. CDR3 region: CASSQGRRGKQFF. CDR3 nucleotide sequence: TGCGCCAGCAGCCAAGGTAGGAGGGGAAAGCAGTTCTTC.

This chain joins TRBV4-2 and TRBJ2-3; D ambiguous. Germline V gene lookup returns CDR1 LGHNA and CDR2 YNFKEQ. The CDR3 runs 17 residues. With 0 bases removed from V and 3 bases from J, the gap between germline ends came to 16 bases. Here the CDR3 reads CASSQDFGRSRTDTQYF. CDR3 DNA sequence: TGTGCCAGCAGCCAAGATTTCGGCAGGTCTAGGACAGATACGCAGTATTTT.

The V call is TRBV25-1, the J call TRBJ2-2; 10 bases map to TRBD2. CDR3 length: 17 residues. Germline assignment: CDR1 MGHDK and CDR2 SYGVNS. The V segment lost 4 bases and the J segment 4 bases; nucleotides outside the gene matches: 9. The CDR3 DNA sequence: TGTGCCAGCAGTGCTATTCTAGCGGGAGAATTCACCGGGGAGCTGTTTTTT. The encoded protein is CASSAILAGEFTGELFF.

At least ten counts were recorded for this clonotype. V and J are TRBV9 and TRBJ1-2; no firm D call. The CDR3 runs to 15 residues. V lost 0 bases and J lost 6, with 15 bases in between. Looked up from germline, CDR1 is SGDLS and CDR2 is YYNGEE. The DNA for the CDR3 is TGTGCCAGCAGCGTAGGGAAGGCCAGCCCGGATGGCTACACCTTC. It specifies CASSVGKASPDGYTF. The full variable domain, in which reference TRBV9 and TRBJ1-2 provide the parts outside the CDR3, is DSGVTQTPKHLITATGQRVTLRCSPRSGDLSVYWYQQSLDQGLQFLIQYYNGEERAKGNILERFSAQQFPDLHSELNLSSLELGDSALYFCASSVGKASPDGYTFGSGTRLTVV.

In this sample, this clonotype turned up a few times. J is TRBJ2-7 and V is TRBV7-9; D gene unclear. The CDR3 has 14 amino acids. Germline V gene sequence: CDR1 SEHNR, CDR2 FQNEAQ (reference sequence). Trimming shortened V by 0 bases and J by 6 bases, and 12 bases separated the two germline ends. The CDR3 sequence: CASSLAGIRSEQYF. CDR3 nucleotides: TGTGCCAGCAGCTTAGCGGGGATCAGGTCCGAGCAGTACTTC.

The CDR3 nucleotides read TGTGCCACCAGCAGAGACGCCGCGGGGAATTCGCAAGAGACCCAGTACTTC. This sequence encodes CATSRDAAGNSQETQYF. V usage is TRBV15 and J usage is TRBJ2-5, with a weak D call TRBD2 (6 bases). The CDR3 loop spans 17 amino acids. CDR1 LNHNV and CDR2 YYDKDF come from the germline V gene (reference sequence). Trimming pared 0 bases from V and 2 bases from J, leaving 16 bases between. Variable domain in full (rest from reference TRBV15 and TRBJ2-5): DAMVIQNPRYQVTQFGKPVTLSCSQTLNHNVMYWYQQKSSQAPKLLFHYYDKDFNNEADTPDNFQSRRPNTSFCFLDIRSPGLGDTAMYLCATSRDAAGNSQETQYFGPGTRLLVL.

This clonotype was counted only a few times. The gene calls are TRBV20-1 and TRBJ2-6; 10 positions match TRBD1. Losses at the gene ends were 3 bases for V and 4 bases for J; bases not matched to a gene: 6. The germline CDR1 and CDR2 sequences are DFQATT and SNEGSKA (reference sequence). The CDR3 contains 16 residues. The DNA of the CDR3 is TGCAGTGCTAGGGGACAGGGGCTACTAGGGGCCAACGTCCTGACTTTC. Translated: CSARGQGLLGANVLTF.

This clonotype has only a few counts. The chain combines TRBV20-1 with TRBJ2-7; 8 nucleotides align to TRBD2. From germline, CDR1 is DFQATT and CDR2 SNEGSKA (reference sequence). This CDR3 comprises 13 residues. After removal of 3 bases from V and 3 bases from J, the junction contained 4 bases not matched to a gene. In nucleotides, the CDR3 is TGCAGTGCTAGCGGGAGGGAACACTACGAGCAGTACTTC. Translation: CSASGREHYEQYF.

The rearrangement joins TRBV29-1 to TRBJ1-1; 8 nucleotides line up with TRBD1. The V segment lost 4 bases and the J segment 5 bases; nucleotides outside the gene matches: 9. The CDR3 has 14 residues. Germline loops: CDR1 SQVTM, CDR2 ANQGSEA. The CDR3 spells CSVAPGQEETEAFF. CDR3 DNA: TGCAGCGTTGCTCCGGGACAGGAGGAGACTGAAGCTTTCTTT.

J is TRBJ2-7 and V is TRBV12-3 or TRBV12-4; 7 nucleotides match TRBD1. This CDR3 region has 18 residues. Trimming removed 2 bases from V and 3 bases from J; junction bases left unmatched: 16. This chain's CDR3 is CASSLTAWSDRSLYEQYF. The DNA of the CDR3 is TGTGCCAGCAGTTTAACGGCATGGTCGGACAGGAGCCTCTACGAGCAGTACTTC.

This clonotype has just a few counts. The chain links TRBV20-1 to TRBJ1-4; D is ambiguous. Looked up from germline, CDR1 is DFQATT and CDR2 is SNEGSKA (reference sequence). The V and J ends lost 3 bases and 5 bases respectively, with 13 bases between them. The CDR3 has 14 amino acids. The CDR3 spells CSASVTLGNEKLFF. The CDR3 DNA follows: TGCAGTGCTAGCGTTACCTTAGGCAATGAAAAACTGTTTTTT.

A note on this clonotype: With a much larger clone just one base away, this may be a read error. V usage is TRBV10-3 and J usage is TRBJ2-7, with TRBD2 identical over 13 bases. The CDR3 sequence is 12 residues long. Germline V gives CDR1 ENHRY, CDR2 SYGVKD. Trimming at V came to 10 bases and at J to 7 bases, leaving 4 bases not matched to a gene. CDR3 in amino acids: CATGTSGNEQYF. The CDR3 nucleotides read TGTGCCACCGGGACTAGCGGGAATGAGCAGTACTTC.

The J gene is TRBJ2-3, the V gene TRBV11-2; 8 nucleotides line up with TRBD2. With 2 bases clipped from V and 3 bases from J, the junction kept 10 bases outside the gene matches. Germline V CDR1 and CDR2: SGHAT, FQNNGV. This CDR3 has 17 residues. DNA for the CDR3: TGTGCCAGCAGCTTAAATACAGCGGGAGCGGGTACAGATACGCAGTATTTT. As protein: CASSLNTAGAGTDTQYF. Together with reference TRBV11-2 and TRBJ2-3, the CDR3 gives the full variable domain: EAGVAQSPRYKIIEKRQSVAFWCNPISGHATLYWYQQILGQGPKLLIQFQNNGVVDDSQLPKDRFSAERLKGVDSTLKIQPAKLEDSAVYLCASSLNTAGAGTDTQYFGPGTRLTVL.

V usage is TRBV7-2 and J usage is TRBJ2-1; the D gene is possibly TRBD2 (6 bases). Germline lookup yields CDR1 SGHTA and CDR2 FQGNSA. This CDR3 contains 16 residues. V was trimmed by 5 bases and J by 8 bases, leaving 22 bases between them. The CDR3 is CASSLDQALAVYEQFF. CDR3 DNA: TGTGCCAGCAGCCTAGATCAGGCACTAGCAGTCTATGAGCAGTTCTTC.

The V and J genes are TRBV7-2 and TRBJ2-1; maybe TRBD2 (5 bases). The germline gives CDR1 SGHTA, CDR2 FQGNSA. The V and J ends lost 2 bases and 5 bases respectively, with 16 bases between them. The CDR3 runs 16 residues. CDR3 region: CASSLPSWLAHNEQFF. For the CDR3, the DNA is TGTGCCAGCAGCTTACCGAGTTGGCTAGCCCACAATGAGCAGTTCTTC.

This clonotype occurred once. One end of the junction varies from germline; a read error may be responsible. J is TRBJ2-5 and V is TRBV20-1; 12 nucleotides line up with TRBD2. The germline V gene has CDR1 DFQATT and CDR2 SNEGSKA (reference sequence). There are 16 residues in the CDR3. DNA of the CDR3: TGCAGTGCTAGGGGGACTAGCGGGTGGTACCAGGAGACCCAGTACTTC. Its translation is CSARGTSGWYQETQYF.

This clonotype was recorded a few times. The V and J genes are TRBV9 and TRBJ2-3; possibly TRBD2 for D (5 bases). The CDR3 length is 16 residues. Germline CDR1 is SGDLS and CDR2 is YYNGEE. The V gene lost 4 bases and the J gene lost 1 base, with 16 bases spanning the gap. The DNA for the CDR3 is TGTGCCAGCAGCTCTGAGCGGTCCGGGGGCACAGATACGCAGTATTTT. Amino acids: CASSSERSGGTDTQYF.

About this clonotype: The junction does not match germline at one end; this may be a read error. The rearrangement joins TRBV15 to TRBJ2-7; no clear D. The CDR3 is made up of 14 amino acids. CDR1 and CDR2 (germline): LNHNV, YYDKDF (reference sequence). For the CDR3, the DNA is TGTGCCACCAGCAGGGACCCCCCTCCCTACGAGCGGTACTTC. Protein: CATSRDPPPYERYF.

This chain uses TRBV12-3 or TRBV12-4 with TRBJ1-1; D gene uncertain. Trimming pared 3 bases from V and 2 bases from J, leaving 7 bases between. The CDR3 spans 13 residues. CDR3 bases: TGTGCCAGCAGTTTCACCGAAAACACTGAAGCTTTCTTT. It is translated as CASSFTENTEAFF.

This clonotype was observed a few times. CDR3 coding DNA: TGTGCCAGCAGGTCCCCCCGCTCGGCGGGACTCCAAGAGACCCAGTACTTC. Residues: CASRSPRSAGLQETQYF. The V call is TRBV6-1, the J call TRBJ2-5, with D possibly TRBD2 on 6 matching bases. The CDR3 totals 17 residues. V was shortened by 6 bases and J by 1 base, with 21 bases between the two germline ends. The germline gives CDR1 MNHNS, CDR2 SASEGT.